Listed here is a single TCR beta chain. The antigen remains undetermined. Libraries were prepared by immunoSEQ multiplex PCR; TCRdb keeps only in-frame clonotypes and omits some of them. The data show about 150,000 clones, with roughly 86% seen just once and 13% held by the top ten. Deletions cut 1 base from V and 9 bases from J, with 10 bases between. Germline V CDR1 and CDR2: SGHTA, FQGNSA. This CDR3 is built from 14 residues. The sample comes from a study of radiation and T cells in renal cell carcinoma. Study at large: Nephrectomy followed 15 Gy stereotactic body radiation by 4 weeks.

General observations from the study: In blood, top tumor clones expanded by 2 weeks, shrinking by 4.

Time point defined: blood 2 weeks post-SBRT. Treatment described: 15 Gy SBRT to primary tumor, nephrectomy 4 weeks later. Serial blood draws occurred at baseline and 2 and 4 weeks post-SBRT. This renal cell carcinoma was of the clear cell type. The source material was blood, sampled from a patient whose treatment included radiotherapy and nephrectomy. This clonotype was obtained from a woman aged 50 to 60 with renal cell carcinoma. This chain uses TRBV7-2 with TRBJ1-6; D gene uncertain. CDR3 sequence: CASSLDLGISPLHF. CDR3 DNA: TGTGCCAGCAGCTTAGATCTCGGGATTTCACCCCTCCACTTT.